This T cell receptor beta chain was sequenced for a study of blood T cells in healthy people across ages. Looking at the study overall: The template switching approach captured approximately one barcoded beta molecule for every two T cells.

A sample-barcoded 5' primer and a J-beta primer mix were used in a second PCR of about 7 to 12 cycles. TCRdb reprocessed the 5' RACE reads with MiXCR, giving one entry per CDR3 protein. Among roughly 1.9 million distinct CDR3 sequences, about 39% were seen once, and the ten largest hold under 25%. Details on this clonotype: Its antigen is as yet unknown.

Study-wide results and caveats: Unsorted PBMCs ruled out conclusive naive versus antigen-experienced comparison. Per-million-T-cell TCR beta diversity fell roughly linearly with age.

Per sample, no less than 5 micrograms of total RNA were extracted. Trimming pared 0 bases from V and 11 bases from J, leaving 20 bases between. Per the germline V gene, CDR1 is DFQATT and CDR2 is SNEGSKA (reference sequence). This CDR3 comprises 15 residues. The sequence came from a human donor in good health. The material sequenced was blood. J is TRBJ1-5 and V is TRBV20-1; D perhaps matches TRBD1 (6 bases). CDR3 nucleotide sequence: TGCAGTGCTAGAGATCGGCGGGGGGGACAAGAGACCCAGCATTTT. Its translation is CSARDRRGGQETQHF.